This T cell receptor beta chain was captured by sequencing in a study of cytomegalovirus exposure and HLA in healthy donors. Study background: For the roughly 370 genotyped donors, around 76% fell within the Caucasian-associated ancestry cluster.

Nominally healthy donors provided the samples, though records likely missed some immune exposures. The germline gives CDR1 SNHLY, CDR2 FYNNEI. The V end was cut by 2 bases, the J end by 5 bases, with 13 bases between. CDR3 length: 15 residues. Findings of the study overall: Indistinguishable V segments such as TRBV6-2 and TRBV6-3 were excluded. In vitro experiments confirmed that a few CMV-associated chains were specific for CMV antigens.

On this clone: Antigen unknown.

The PCR had 60 Vbeta and 13 Jbeta primers. The repertoire was sequenced with immunoSEQ multiplex PCR; TCRdb's copy has only in-frame clones and lacks some. The sample carries about 190,000 clones, approximately 78% recorded once. The chain joins TRBV2 to TRBJ1-5, with D perhaps TRBD1 (5 bases). This TCR came from a woman between 18 and 29 years old in good health and CMV-seronegative. The sequenced sample consisted of PBMCs. The CDR3 nucleotides are TGTGCCAGCAGTGAAATCAGGGTTGGTCATCAGCCCCAGCATTTT. This codes for CASSEIRVGHQPQHF.